One and the same sample provided the 5 T cell receptor beta chains below, sequenced in a study of a mutant IDH1 vaccine in newly diagnosed glioma. Time point denoted: week 11, during vaccination. Mutant IDH1 20-mer peptide, at 300 ug, made up each vaccine dose, with topical imiquimod. Their antigen targets remain unknown. The data were produced by immunoSEQ multiplex PCR, yet TCRdb's version contains in-frame clones alone and is incomplete. Counted here are tens of thousands of clones, roughly 70% occurring once; the ten biggest clones make up approximately 9.9%. Here the sequenced sample was peripheral blood mononuclear cells (PBMCs), taken from a glioma patient whose treatment included an IDH1 peptide vaccine. The receptors were sampled from a man in his late teens or twenties with glioma. Some clones in this sample may be carry-over from other donors' samples.

J is TRBJ1-6 and V is TRBV6-6, with a possible D match to TRBD1 (5 bases). Deletions cut 6 bases from V and 7 bases from J, with 19 bases between. Germline-derived CDR1 and CDR2 are MNHNY and SVGAGI (reference sequence). This CDR3 is 16 amino acids long. The CDR3, as DNA: TGTGCCAGCAGCTCGAGCGCCTTGGGGGGAAATTCACCCCTCCACTTT. Its protein product is CASSSSALGGNSPLHF.

This rearrangement joins TRBV2 to TRBJ2-6, with a tentative D call TRBD2 (5 bases). The V end lost 4 bases, the J end lost 3 bases, and 10 bases lay between the germline ends. The CDR3 loop spans 15 amino acids. CDR1 is SNHLY, CDR2 FYNNEI, per germline. The CDR3 protein is CASSVSGVGANVLTF. The CDR3 DNA is TGTGCCAGCAGTGTTTCCGGGGTTGGGGCCAACGTCCTGACTTTC.

The chain couples TRBV4-1 to TRBJ1-1, with a possible D match to TRBD1 (5 bases). V was trimmed by 5 bases and J by 3 bases, leaving 25 bases between them. Germline CDR1 is MGHRA and CDR2 is YSYEKL. The CDR3 extends over 18 amino acids. The CDR3 protein is CASSGNERTRELHTEAFF. DNA for the CDR3: TGCGCCAGCAGCGGCAATGAGCGGACCAGGGAGTTGCACACTGAAGCTTTCTTT.

Within the sample, this clone is medium-sized. This sequence joins TRBV4-3 and TRBJ2-7; D perhaps matches TRBD1 (6 bases). From germline, CDR1 is LGHNA and CDR2 YSLEER. V lost 0 bases and J lost 4, with 13 bases in between. There are 15 residues in the CDR3. CDR3 coding DNA: TGCGCCAGCAGCCAAGAAAGGGCAGGGGTTTACGAGCAGTACTTC. Translated, it gives CASSQERAGVYEQYF.

This clone has just a few counts. The V and J genes are TRBV7-9 and TRBJ1-2, with TRBD1 matching over 9 bases. V shed 5 bases and J 6 bases; nucleotides not matched to a gene: 13. The V gene's germline CDR1 is SEHNR and CDR2 FQNEAQ (reference sequence). The CDR3 totals 16 residues. The chain's CDR3 is CASSTTGTGTSDGYTF. The CDR3 DNA is TGTGCCAGCAGCACAACCGGGACAGGGACCAGCGATGGCTACACCTTC. Full variable domain (outside the CDR3, taken from reference TRBV7-9 and TRBJ1-2): DTGVSQNPRHKITKRGQNVTFRCDPISEHNRLYWYRQTLGQGPEFLTYFQNEAQLEKSRLLSDRFSAERPKGSFSTLEIQRTEQGDSAMYLCASSTTGTGTSDGYTFGSGTRLTVV.